In this sample, the clone carrying this T cell receptor beta chain turned up many times. Its antigen is unidentified. The sample belongs to a study of spatial heterogeneity in lung cancer. Whole-study findings and limits: Ubiquitous expanded tumor TCRs surfaced in blood more at resection than they did at follow-up.

Time point defined: sample taken at primary tumor resection. Whole RNA from tumor, nontumor lung or frozen PBMC was sequenced unsorted. There were some 76 donors, all of them untreated patients with early-stage non-small cell lung cancer. The CDR3 spans 15 residues. V trimming: 5 bases; J trimming: 4 bases; junction bases outside the gene matches: 10. Germline loops: CDR1 SGHTA, CDR2 FQGNSA. Carried by each TCR cDNA molecule was a unique molecular identifier. TCRdb itself ran the 5' RACE reads through MiXCR, one entry per CDR3 protein. The table has roughly 48,000 distinct CDR3 sequences, approximately 5.3% seen once.

The specimen was PBMCs, collected at surgery. The clonotype was recovered from a male donor with early-stage non-small cell lung cancer. V usage is TRBV7-2 and J usage is TRBJ1-2; 7 bases are shared with TRBD1. The CDR3 spells CASSQGQGTVYGYTF. CDR3 DNA: TGTGCCAGCAGCCAGGGGCAAGGGACAGTCTATGGCTACACCTTC.